The 27 T cell receptor beta chains reported below all come from one sample, sequenced in a study of human T cells and chemical hapten exposure. TCRdb re-called the RACE reads with MiXCR, one entry per CDR3 protein. The sample holds around 50,000 distinct CDR3 sequences, approximately 9.3% seen once. Time point here: patch test 1, 2 weeks after DPC sensitization. Treatment here: therapeutic diphenylcyclopropenone sensitization with weekly scalp DPC. This material consisted of whole blood, taken in connection with sensitization to the hapten diphenylcyclopropenone (DPC). These receptors all stem from a woman in her thirties or forties with alopecia areata. Some clones in this sample may be carry-over from other donors' samples.

On this clonotype: One base away lies a much larger clone, so this may be a sequencing read error. The genes are TRBV19 and TRBJ2-1; 10 positions match TRBD2. Germline CDR1 LNHDA, CDR2 SQIVND (reference sequence). This CDR3 has 18 amino acids. CDR3 nucleotides: TGTCCCAGTAGTATAGCGCTAGCGGGGGATAACGCCTACAATGAGCAGTTCTTC. Its protein is CPSSIALAGDNAYNEQFF.

This clonotype occurred many times. The rearrangement uses TRBV18 and TRBJ2-7; unclear D gene. The ends were cut back, 2 bases at V and 5 bases at J, with 10 bases in the middle. The CDR3 spans 13 residues. Germline assignment: CDR1 KGHSH and CDR2 LQKENI. The CDR3 coding sequence is TGTGCCAGCTCACCAAGATTCACAGACGAGCAGTACTTC. Amino acid sequence: CASSPRFTDEQYF.

The gene calls are TRBV6-2 or TRBV6-3 and TRBJ2-2; D not certain. CDR3 length: 13 amino acids. Looked up from germline, CDR1 is MNHEY and CDR2 is SVGEGT. The V and J ends lost 1 base and 3 bases respectively, with 3 bases between them. In DNA, the CDR3 is TGTGCCAGCAGTTACTTGGACACCGGGGAGCTGTTTTTT. Protein sequence: CASSYLDTGELFF.

This clonotype was seen repeatedly, ten times or more. The junction does not match germline at one end; this may be a read error. V is TRBV12-3 or TRBV12-4 and J is TRBJ2-3; the D gene is possibly TRBD1 (5 bases). The CDR3 extends over 14 amino acids. Here the CDR3 reads CSSSYLQATDTQYF. DNA of the CDR3: TGTTCCAGCAGTTACCTACAGGCTACAGATACGCAGTATTTT.

This clonotype was observed at least ten times. The V and J genes are TRBV28 and TRBJ2-7; D perhaps matches TRBD2 (6 bases). The CDR3 loop spans 13 amino acids. CDR1 and CDR2 from the germline V gene are MDHEN and SYDVKM. Trimming pared 4 bases from V and 5 bases from J, leaving 12 bases between. The CDR3 reads CASSWRVWHEQYF. The CDR3 DNA reads as TGTGCCAGCAGTTGGAGGGTCTGGCACGAGCAGTACTTC.

This clonotype was recorded many times. The rearrangement uses TRBV4-1 and TRBJ1-2; TRBD1 agrees at 9 bases. The CDR3 has 15 residues. Germline V gene lookup returns CDR1 MGHRA and CDR2 YSYEKL. The V and J ends lost 0 bases and 5 bases, in that order; junction bases with no gene match: 4. CDR3 sequence (DNA): TGCGCCAGCAGCCAAGATAACAGGGGGCGATATGGCTACACCTTC. Translating gives CASSQDNRGRYGYTF.

This clonotype was found many times. V gene TRBV20-1 combines with J gene TRBJ2-3; 15 bases match TRBD2. This CDR3 contains 19 residues. Losses at the gene ends were 5 bases for V and 2 bases for J; bases not matched to a gene: 14. Germline CDR1 and CDR2: DFQATT and SNEGSKA (reference sequence). The CDR3: CSAPSPGLAGGPLTDTQYF. The CDR3 DNA follows: TGCAGTGCTCCCTCCCCTGGACTAGCGGGGGGGCCTCTCACAGATACGCAGTATTTT.

This rearrangement joins TRBV3-1 to TRBJ2-7, with 11 positions matching TRBD2. The CDR3 is made up of 18 amino acids. V gave up 0 bases and J gave up 4 bases; unmatched junction bases: 11. Germline V lookup: CDR1 LGHDT, CDR2 YNNKEL (reference sequence). The CDR3 region has the DNA TGTGCCAGCAGCCAAGATTTTTACGGAACTAGCGGGGGTTACGAGCAGTACTTC. Translating it yields CASSQDFYGTSGGYEQYF.

This clonotype was seen repeatedly, ten times or more. The chain employs TRBV20-1 and TRBJ1-3; tentatively, D is TRBD1 (5 bases). This CDR3 is built from 12 residues. Trimming left V 7 bases short and J 1 base short, with 8 bases between. Germline V lookup: CDR1 DFQATT, CDR2 SNEGSKA (reference sequence). In DNA, the CDR3 is TGCAGTGGGGGGATTTCTGGAAACACCATATATTTT. Its protein product is CSGGISGNTIYF.

The chain is built from TRBV6-6 and TRBJ2-3; tentative D call: TRBD2 (5 bases). Germline loops: CDR1 MNHNY, CDR2 SVGAGI (reference sequence). Trimming stripped 6 bases from V and 0 bases from J, with 19 bases between. The CDR3 totals 17 residues. This CDR3 reads CASRPGPAATSTDTQYF. DNA of the CDR3: TGTGCCAGCAGACCTGGACCAGCGGCCACTAGCACAGATACGCAGTATTTT.

The chain links TRBV7-2 to TRBJ1-4; no firm D call. CDR1 is SGHTA and CDR2 is FQGNSA in the germline V gene. V was shortened by 2 bases and J by 1 base, with 8 bases between the two germline ends. The CDR3 covers 15 residues. The CDR3 coding sequence is TGTGCCAGCAGCTTAAGAGGTGGAACTAATGAAAAACTGTTTTTT. This translates into CASSLRGGTNEKLFF.

This clonotype was seen at least ten times. The chain is built from TRBV7-2 and TRBJ1-4; D not resolved. V lost 4 bases and J 8 bases, leaving 11 bases between the germline ends. The CDR3 sequence is 13 residues long. Germline V gene lookup returns CDR1 SGHTA and CDR2 FQGNSA. CDR3 nucleotide sequence: TGTGCCAGCAGCTCGGGCCCCACCGAAAAACTGTTTTTT. It specifies CASSSGPTEKLFF.

This clonotype was picked up a small number of times. This chain joins TRBV7-9 and TRBJ2-7, with D perhaps matching TRBD1 (5 bases). Germline assignment: CDR1 SEHNR and CDR2 FQNEAQ (reference sequence). Trimming shortened V by 5 bases and J by 3 bases, and 8 bases separated the two germline ends. This CDR3 is built from 12 residues. CDR3 bases: TGTGCCAGCAGCACGACAGACTACGAGCAGTACTTC. Amino acids: CASSTTDYEQYF.

This clonotype turned up a few times. The chain joins TRBV5-1 to TRBJ1-5; D perhaps matches TRBD1 (6 bases). CDR1 is SGHRS and CDR2 is YFSETQ in the germline V gene. The ends were cut back, 2 bases at V and 5 bases at J, with 11 bases in the middle. This CDR3 is 14 amino acids long. CDR3 DNA sequence: TGCGCCAGCAGCTTTTCCGGGGGCCATCAGCCCCAGCATTTT. Its protein is CASSFSGGHQPQHF.

This clonotype was seen ten or more times. This chain links TRBV7-9 with TRBJ2-6; D is unresolved. V lost 8 bases to trimming and J lost 0 bases, with 17 bases between them. The CDR3 is 17 residues long. The germline V gene encodes CDR1 SEHNR and CDR2 FQNEAQ (reference sequence). In DNA form, the CDR3 reads TGTGCCAGCGAAAGGTGGCCTGACGTCTCTGGGGCCAACGTCCTGACTTTC. Its translation is CASERWPDVSGANVLTF.

In this sample, this clonotype turned up many times. V is TRBV7-9 and J is TRBJ1-2; D is undetermined. The CDR3 is 13 residues long. Trimming took 1 base from V and 7 from J, leaving 10 bases between them. The germline V gene has CDR1 SEHNR and CDR2 FQNEAQ (reference sequence). The CDR3 protein is CASSLEGLFGYTF. The CDR3 DNA is TGTGCCAGCAGCTTAGAAGGGCTTTTTGGCTACACCTTC.

The sample holds many counts of this clonotype. This rearrangement joins TRBV20-1 to TRBJ2-1; 13 bases are shared with TRBD2. This CDR3 comprises 14 residues. V trimming: 6 bases; J trimming: 10 bases; junction bases outside the gene matches: 9. Germline V CDR1 and CDR2: DFQATT, SNEGSKA (reference sequence). The CDR3 DNA reads as TGCAGTGCACTCGGGACTAGCGGGGTACCCGAGCAGTTCTTC. Its translation: CSALGTSGVPEQFF.

The chain employs TRBV6-2 or TRBV6-3 and TRBJ2-1; perhaps TRBD2 as D (6 bases). Germline CDR1 is MNHEY and CDR2 is SVGEGT. The CDR3 length is 13 residues. V was cut by 7 bases and J by 4 bases, with 11 bases left in between. The CDR3 loop reads CASNYREYNEQFF. CDR3 in DNA: TGTGCCAGCAACTACCGGGAGTACAATGAGCAGTTCTTC.

This clonotype was detected ten times or more. This chain uses TRBV15 with TRBJ2-1; 8 nucleotides line up with TRBD2. Germline V CDR1 and CDR2: LNHNV, YYDKDF (reference sequence). Losses at the gene ends were 5 bases for V and 4 bases for J; bases not matched to a gene: 10. The CDR3 spans 16 residues. The CDR3 DNA follows: TGTGCCACCAGCCTGGGACGGGGGGGCCCGTACAATGAGCAGTTCTTC. Protein: CATSLGRGGPYNEQFF.

This clonotype was picked up a small number of times. The chain employs TRBV14 and TRBJ2-5; D is perhaps TRBD2 (5 bases). CDR3 length: 11 amino acids. CDR1 SGHDN and CDR2 FVKESK come from the germline V gene. V lost 3 bases, J lost 8 bases, and 7 bases lay in between. In DNA, the CDR3 is TGTGCCAGCAGCCAGAGACTAACCCAGTACTTC. Protein: CASSQRLTQYF.

The J gene is TRBJ2-5, the V gene TRBV25-1; 8 positions match TRBD1. The V gene's germline CDR1 is MGHDK and CDR2 SYGVNS. The trim removed 3 bases at V and 9 bases at J, leaving 21 bases unmatched. CDR3 length: 18 amino acids. The DNA of the CDR3 is TGTGCCAGCAGTGATTCCCCGGACAGGGTTTTCCCTCCGGGGGCCCAGTACTTC. Encoded protein: CASSDSPDRVFPPGAQYF.

This rearrangement joins TRBV5-1 to TRBJ2-5, with D maybe TRBD1 (6 bases). The CDR3 has 14 amino acids. Germline CDR1 SGHRS, CDR2 YFSETQ. Trimming shortened V by 4 bases and J by 5 bases, and 15 bases separated the two germline ends. CDR3 in amino acids: CASSIATGYETQYF. The CDR3 bases are TGCGCCAGCAGCATCGCAACAGGGTACGAGACCCAGTACTTC.

This chain joins TRBV7-2 and TRBJ2-1; D remains ambiguous. The CDR3 extends over 13 amino acids. The germline gives CDR1 SGHTA, CDR2 FQGNSA. Trimming left V 5 bases short and J 3 bases short, with 8 bases between. This chain's CDR3 is CASSPFSYNEQFF. The CDR3 region has the DNA TGTGCCAGCAGCCCATTTAGCTACAATGAGCAGTTCTTC. Full variable domain (rest looked up from reference TRBV7-2 and TRBJ2-1): GAGVSQSPSNKVTEKGKDVELRCDPISGHTALYWYRQSLGQGLEFLIYFQGNSAPDKSGLPSDRFSAERTGGSVSTLTIQRTQQEDSAVYLCASSPFSYNEQFFGPGTRLTVL.

This chain uses TRBV7-6 with TRBJ2-1; 14 bases match TRBD2. V gave up 4 bases and J gave up 10 bases; unmatched junction bases: 3. Germline assignment: CDR1 SGHVS and CDR2 FNYEAQ. The CDR3 runs 14 residues. This CDR3 is CASSSGTSGGEQFF. The CDR3 DNA follows: TGTGCCAGCAGCTCGGGGACTAGCGGGGGAGAGCAGTTCTTC.

The chain joins TRBV2 to TRBJ2-3; a possible D gene is TRBD2 (5 bases). The CDR3 consists of 15 residues. Trimming pared 6 bases from V and 1 base from J, leaving 14 bases between. Per the germline V gene, CDR1 is SNHLY and CDR2 is FYNNEI. The CDR3 region has the DNA TGTGCCAGCAGCCTTCTAGGAGGCGGCACAGATACGCAGTATTTT. Its protein product is CASSLLGGGTDTQYF.

Worth noting for this clonotype: It may be a read error: a sequence one base away is much more abundant. The V call is TRBV18, the J call TRBJ2-3; no reliable D call. The length of the CDR3 is 13 residues. Germline lookup yields CDR1 KGHSH and CDR2 LQKENI. CDR3 DNA: TGTACCAGCTCACCATCCCACCCAGATACGCAGTATTTT. It codes for CTSSPSHPDTQYF.

This clonotype was counted ten times or more. V usage is TRBV7-8 and J usage is TRBJ1-6; D not certain. CDR3 length equals 16 residues. CDR1 and CDR2 (germline): SGHVS, FQNEAQ. Deletions cut 5 bases from V and 0 bases from J, with 11 bases between. CDR3 region: CASSSLQNSYNSPLHF. In DNA, the CDR3 is TGTGCCAGCAGCAGTCTACAGAACTCCTATAATTCACCCCTCCACTTT. Variable domain in full (rest from reference TRBV7-8 and TRBJ1-6): GAGVSQSPRYKVAKRGQDVALRCDPISGHVSLFWYQQALGQGPEFLTYFQNEAQLDKSGLPSDRFFAERPEGSVSTLKIQRTQQEDSAVYLCASSSLQNSYNSPLHFGNGTRLTVT.